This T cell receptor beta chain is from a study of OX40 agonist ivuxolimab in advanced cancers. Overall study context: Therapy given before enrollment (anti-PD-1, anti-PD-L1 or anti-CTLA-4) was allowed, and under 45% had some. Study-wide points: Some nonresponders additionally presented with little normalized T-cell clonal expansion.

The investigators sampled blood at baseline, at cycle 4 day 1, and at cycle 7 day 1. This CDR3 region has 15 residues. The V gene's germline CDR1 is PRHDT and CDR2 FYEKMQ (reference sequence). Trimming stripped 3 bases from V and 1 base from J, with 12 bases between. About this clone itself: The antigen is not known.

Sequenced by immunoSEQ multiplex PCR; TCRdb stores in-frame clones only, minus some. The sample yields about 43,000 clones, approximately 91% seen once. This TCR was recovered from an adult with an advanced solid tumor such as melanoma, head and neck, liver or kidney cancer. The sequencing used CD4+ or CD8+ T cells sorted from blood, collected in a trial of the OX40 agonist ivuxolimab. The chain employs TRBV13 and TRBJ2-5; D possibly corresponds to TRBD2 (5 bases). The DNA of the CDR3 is TGTGCCAGCAGCTTGGTGGGAGCTCCCCAAGAGACCCAGTACTTC. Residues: CASSLVGAPQETQYF.